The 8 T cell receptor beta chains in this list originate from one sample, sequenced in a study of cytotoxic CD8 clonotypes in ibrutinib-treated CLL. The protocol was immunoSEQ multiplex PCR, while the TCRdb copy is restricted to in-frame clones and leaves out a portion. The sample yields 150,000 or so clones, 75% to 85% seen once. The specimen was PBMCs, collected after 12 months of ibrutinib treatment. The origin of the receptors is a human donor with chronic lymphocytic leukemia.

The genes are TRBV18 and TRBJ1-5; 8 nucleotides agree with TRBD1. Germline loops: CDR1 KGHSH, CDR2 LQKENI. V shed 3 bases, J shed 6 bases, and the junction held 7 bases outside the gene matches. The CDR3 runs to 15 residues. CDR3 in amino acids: CASSPPGGDVQPQHF. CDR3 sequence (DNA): TGTGCCAGCTCACCCCCAGGGGGCGATGTTCAGCCCCAGCATTTT.

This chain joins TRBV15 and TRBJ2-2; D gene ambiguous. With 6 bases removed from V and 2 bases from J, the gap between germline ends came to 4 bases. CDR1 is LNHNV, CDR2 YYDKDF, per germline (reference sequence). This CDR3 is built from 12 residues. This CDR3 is CATSSNTGELFF. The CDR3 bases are TGTGCCACCAGTTCTAACACCGGGGAGCTGTTTTTT.

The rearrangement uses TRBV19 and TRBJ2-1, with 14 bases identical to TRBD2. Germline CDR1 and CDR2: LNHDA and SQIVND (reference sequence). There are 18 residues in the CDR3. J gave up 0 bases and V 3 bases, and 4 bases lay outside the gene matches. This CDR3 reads CASSILGTSGSSYNEQFF. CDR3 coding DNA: TGTGCCAGTAGTATTTTGGGGACTAGCGGGAGCTCCTACAATGAGCAGTTCTTC.

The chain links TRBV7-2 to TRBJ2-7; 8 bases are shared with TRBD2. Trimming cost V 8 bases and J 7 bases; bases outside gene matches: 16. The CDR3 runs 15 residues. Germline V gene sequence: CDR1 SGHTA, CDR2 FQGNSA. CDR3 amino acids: CASLLGGRQPGEQYF. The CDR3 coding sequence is TGTGCCAGCTTATTGGGCGGGAGGCAGCCGGGAGAGCAGTACTTC.

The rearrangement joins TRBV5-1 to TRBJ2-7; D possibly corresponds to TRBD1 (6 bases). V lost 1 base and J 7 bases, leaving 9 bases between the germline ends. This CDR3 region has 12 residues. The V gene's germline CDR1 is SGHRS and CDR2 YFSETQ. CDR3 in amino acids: CASSLNQGEQYF. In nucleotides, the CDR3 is TGCGCCAGCAGCTTGAACCAGGGGGAGCAGTACTTC. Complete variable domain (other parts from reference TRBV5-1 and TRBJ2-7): KAGVTQTPRYLIKTRGQQVTLSCSPISGHRSVSWYQQTPGQGLQFLFEYFSETQRNKGNFPGRFSGRQFSNSRSEMNVSTLELGDSALYLCASSLNQGEQYFGPGTRLTVT.

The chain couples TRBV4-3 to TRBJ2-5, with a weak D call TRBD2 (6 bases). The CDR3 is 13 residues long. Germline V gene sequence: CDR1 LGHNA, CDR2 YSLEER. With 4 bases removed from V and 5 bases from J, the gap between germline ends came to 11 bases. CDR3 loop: CASSPGVGETQYF. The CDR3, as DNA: TGCGCCAGCAGCCCGGGAGTTGGTGAGACCCAGTACTTC.

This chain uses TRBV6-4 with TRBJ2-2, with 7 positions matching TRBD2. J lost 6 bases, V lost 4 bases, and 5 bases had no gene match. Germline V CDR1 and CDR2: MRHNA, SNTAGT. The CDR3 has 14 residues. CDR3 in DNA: TGTGCCAGCAGTGTGGGGGGGTCGGCCGGGGAGCTGTTTTTT. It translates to CASSVGGSAGELFF.

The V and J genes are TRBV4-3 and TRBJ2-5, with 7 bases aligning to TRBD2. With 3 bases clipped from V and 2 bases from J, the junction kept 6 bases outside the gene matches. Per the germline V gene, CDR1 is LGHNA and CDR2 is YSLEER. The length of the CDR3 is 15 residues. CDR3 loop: CASSQGGTTQETQYF. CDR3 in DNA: TGCGCCAGCAGCCAGGGCGGGACTACTCAAGAGACCCAGTACTTC.